These 30 T cell receptor beta chains came from one sample sequenced in a study of blood T cell repertoires in COVID-19. Data came from immunoSEQ multiplex PCR; TCRdb stores just in-frame clones and leaves some out. Altogether about 210,000 clones are present, 92% being singletons, with the ten largest covering 0.95% to 1.5%. The sample taken for sequencing was peripheral blood. All receptors derive from a man in his thirties or forties with acute or convalescent COVID-19.

V and J are TRBV6-4 and TRBJ2-2; 9 bases map to TRBD1. Unmatched junction bases numbered 8, after V lost 8 bases and J lost 4 bases. The CDR3 is 15 residues long. The germline V gene encodes CDR1 MRHNA and CDR2 SNTAGT. CDR3 protein: CASHRTGGSTGELFF. In nucleotides, the CDR3 is TGTGCCAGCCATCGAACAGGGGGCAGCACCGGGGAGCTGTTTTTT.

The V gene is TRBV12-5, the J gene TRBJ2-7; tentative D call: TRBD1 (5 bases). Germline CDR1 and CDR2: LGHNT and FRNRAP. V lost 3 bases to trimming and J lost 2 bases, with 11 bases between them. The CDR3 runs 14 residues. The CDR3 nucleotides are TGTGCTAGTGGTTTTGACAGAGTGACCTACGAGCAGTACTTC. Protein product: CASGFDRVTYEQYF.

The J gene is TRBJ2-7, the V gene TRBV29-1; maybe TRBD1 (5 bases). V was shortened by 0 bases and J by 3 bases, with 18 bases between the two germline ends. The V gene's germline CDR1 is SQVTM and CDR2 ANQGSEA. This CDR3 region has 16 residues. As DNA, the CDR3 is TGCAGCGTTGAAGATCTGGGGTATGGACACTACTACGAGCAGTACTTC. Translated, it gives CSVEDLGYGHYYEQYF.

Only one count was recorded for this clone. The V and J genes are TRBV11-3 and TRBJ2-2, with D perhaps matching TRBD1 (6 bases). Between the trimmed V and J ends, which lost 5 bases and 3 bases, there was a span of 19 bases. This CDR3 spans 17 amino acids. CDR1 and CDR2 (germline): SGHNT, YENEEA. CDR3 DNA: TGTGCCAGCAGCGATTCTAGTTCAGGGGCCTACACCGGGGAGCTGTTTTTT. Its translation: CASSDSSSGAYTGELFF.

V usage is TRBV19 and J usage is TRBJ1-1, with unresolved D. In germline, CDR1 is LNHDA, CDR2 SQIVND (reference sequence). V dropped 0 bases and J dropped 3 bases, with 11 bases sitting between them. The CDR3 spans 15 residues. CDR3 bases: TGTGCCAGTAGTATAGATCGGGCGGGGTACACTGAAGCTTTCTTT. Protein: CASSIDRAGYTEAFF.

This clone has only one observation. V is TRBV5-1 and J is TRBJ2-5; perhaps TRBD1 as D (6 bases). The CDR3 runs 14 residues. The V and J ends lost 1 base and 2 bases respectively, with 9 bases between them. Germline CDR1 SGHRS, CDR2 YFSETQ. As DNA, the CDR3 is TGCGCCAGCAGCTTGCAAGGGGGTCAAGAGACCCAGTACTTC. It encodes CASSLQGGQETQYF.

In regard to this clone: In the same sample, other DNA sequences code for this CDR3. The chain uses TRBV12-3 or TRBV12-4 and TRBJ1-5, with D unclear. This CDR3 spans 13 amino acids. V lost 3 bases to trimming and J lost 7 bases, with 10 bases between them. CDR3 residues: CASSFRTAQPQHF. The DNA for the CDR3 is TGTGCCAGCAGTTTCCGAACAGCCCAGCCCCAGCATTTT.

The V call is TRBV6-5, the J call TRBJ1-6; a weak D match, TRBD1 (5 bases). Germline V gene lookup returns CDR1 MNHEY and CDR2 SVGAGI. The CDR3 length is 14 residues. Trimming took 4 bases from V and 6 from J, leaving 10 bases between them. This CDR3 reads CASSLRQTNSPLHF. In DNA form, the CDR3 reads TGTGCCAGCAGTTTGAGACAGACTAATTCACCCCTCCACTTT.

The chain uses TRBV6-5 and TRBJ1-1; 9 bases are a match to TRBD1. Germline CDR1 is MNHEY and CDR2 is SVGAGI. CDR3 size: 14 residues. V lost 5 bases to trimming and J lost 4 bases; unmatched junction nucleotides: 5. CDR3 sequence: CASSQQGAGTEAFF. The DNA of the CDR3 is TGTGCCAGCAGTCAACAGGGGGCAGGCACTGAAGCTTTCTTT.

For this clone: The same CDR3 can be traced to other DNA sequences in this sample. This sequence joins TRBV14 and TRBJ2-1, with TRBD1 matching over 8 bases. The CDR3 is 13 residues long. CDR1 and CDR2 (germline): SGHDN, FVKESK. Losses at the gene ends were 8 bases for V and 4 bases for J; bases not matched to a gene: 4. The CDR3 protein is CASRTGTYNEQFF. DNA for the CDR3: TGTGCCAGCCGGACAGGGACTTACAATGAGCAGTTCTTC. Full variable domain (outside the CDR3, taken from reference TRBV14 and TRBJ2-1): EAGVTQFPSHSVIEKGQTVTLRCDPISGHDNLYWYRRVMGKEIKFLLHFVKESKQDESGMPNNRFLAERTGGTYSTLKVQPAELEDSGVYFCASRTGTYNEQFFGPGTRLTVL.

The rearrangement uses TRBV10-2 and TRBJ2-1; 7 bases fit TRBD1. The CDR3 covers 17 residues. Per germline, CDR1 WSHSY and CDR2 SAAADI. V shed 10 bases and J 7 bases; nucleotides not matched to a gene: 22. CDR3 in DNA: TGCGCCACCGCACAGGGGTTCGGGGCCTCAAAGGGAAATGAGCAGTTCTTC. It yields the protein CATAQGFGASKGNEQFF.

This chain links TRBV6-5 with TRBJ2-3, with 10 bases aligning to TRBD1. The CDR3 length is 14 residues. The junction had 5 bases not matched to a gene; V was cut back by 5 bases and J by 6 bases. Germline CDR1 MNHEY, CDR2 SVGAGI. The CDR3 is CASSQDRGWDTQYF. CDR3 in DNA: TGTGCCAGCAGTCAGGACAGGGGGTGGGATACGCAGTATTTT.

V gene TRBV19 combines with J gene TRBJ1-1; TRBD1 matches at 9 bases. The V gene end was trimmed by 5 bases and the J gene end by 6 bases; junction bases not matched to a gene: 10. This CDR3 has 15 residues. Germline V gives CDR1 LNHDA, CDR2 SQIVND (reference sequence). CDR3 DNA sequence: TGTGCCAGTAGTCTTACAGGGGGCAAGAATTCTGAAGCTTTCTTT. This translates into CASSLTGGKNSEAFF.

The V gene is TRBV28, the J gene TRBJ1-1; possible D gene TRBD1, 5 bases. The germline V gene encodes CDR1 MDHEN and CDR2 SYDVKM. The CDR3 spans 15 residues. V dropped 3 bases and J dropped 1 base, with 12 bases sitting between them. The CDR3 DNA is TGTGCCAGCAGTTTTATTGGCGGACAGAACACTGAAGCTTTCTTT. This codes for CASSFIGGQNTEAFF.

The chain employs TRBV11-2 and TRBJ1-1; no clear D gene. Germline values: CDR1 SGHAT, CDR2 FQNNGV. Trimming took 2 bases from V and 4 from J, leaving 8 bases between them. The CDR3 contains 13 residues. The chain's CDR3 is CASSLSRGTEAFF. As DNA, the CDR3 is TGTGCCAGCAGCTTATCCCGGGGCACTGAAGCTTTCTTT.

For this clone: Other nucleotide sequences from this sample produce the same CDR3. V usage is TRBV11-2 and J usage is TRBJ2-7; D is unresolved. V shed 5 bases and J shed 3 bases, with 5 bases lying between them. The CDR3 loop spans 11 amino acids. Germline CDR1 is SGHAT and CDR2 is FQNNGV. The CDR3 here is CASSLLYEQYF. The CDR3 region has the DNA TGTGCCAGCAGCCTACTCTACGAGCAGTACTTC.

CDR3 residues: CASSLFPDYGYTF. CDR3 in DNA: TGTGCCAGCAGTTTATTTCCAGACTATGGCTACACCTTC. The chain links TRBV28 to TRBJ1-2; D not certain. CDR1 MDHEN and CDR2 SYDVKM come from the germline V gene. Trimming shortened V by 1 base and J by 3 bases, and 6 bases separated the two germline ends. The CDR3 has 13 amino acids.

The CDR3 loop reads CASRPSGVSTDTQYF. CDR3 nucleotides: TGTGCCAGCAGACCTAGCGGGGTGAGCACAGATACGCAGTATTTT. The chain employs TRBV2 and TRBJ2-3; 9 nucleotides align to TRBD2. V gave up 6 bases and J gave up 0 bases; unmatched junction bases: 4. Germline-derived CDR1 and CDR2 are SNHLY and FYNNEI. The CDR3 has 15 amino acids.

This clone was seen a handful of times. The chain combines TRBV28 with TRBJ1-2, with a tentative D call TRBD1 (6 bases). V was cut by 5 bases and J by 7 bases, with 17 bases left in between. CDR3 length: 14 residues. Germline V gives CDR1 MDHEN, CDR2 SYDVKM. The CDR3 DNA follows: TGTGCCAGCAGTGGTCCGGGACAACTACGTGGCTACACCTTC. Its translation: CASSGPGQLRGYTF.

The V call is TRBV28, the J call TRBJ1-1; TRBD1 might be the D (6 bases). Trimming took 8 bases from V and 1 from J, leaving 11 bases between them. Germline V gives CDR1 MDHEN, CDR2 SYDVKM. The CDR3 has 13 amino acids. The CDR3 bases are TGTGCCAGCCGGATACAGGGGAACACTGAAGCTTTCTTT. It is translated as CASRIQGNTEAFF.

This sequence joins TRBV9 and TRBJ2-7; TRBD1 matches at 7 bases. CDR1 is SGDLS, CDR2 YYNGEE, per germline. V lost 0 bases and J lost 7; bases outside the gene matches: 7. There are 14 residues in the CDR3. This chain's CDR3 is CASSVEPTGSEQYF. Written as DNA, the CDR3 is TGTGCCAGCAGCGTAGAACCGACAGGGTCGGAGCAGTACTTC.

The chain has TRBV14 and TRBJ1-2, with a possible D match to TRBD1 (5 bases). Germline V gene lookup returns CDR1 SGHDN and CDR2 FVKESK. V lost 2 bases and J lost 8, with 12 bases in between. This CDR3 has 13 amino acids. The CDR3 DNA reads TGTGCCAGCAGCCAATGGCAGGGCTACGGCTACACCTTC. Encoded protein: CASSQWQGYGYTF.

CDR3 sequence: CASSLAIKELRPSGNTIYF. CDR3 DNA sequence: TGCGCCAGCAGCTTGGCCATTAAGGAGTTGCGCCCGTCTGGAAACACCATATATTTT. The V gene is TRBV5-1, the J gene TRBJ1-3, with D hard to call. Trimming took 0 bases from V and 1 from J, leaving 20 bases between them. The CDR3 length is 19 residues. The germline gives CDR1 SGHRS, CDR2 YFSETQ. Looking up the rest from reference TRBV5-1 and TRBJ1-3 gives the full variable domain: KAGVTQTPRYLIKTRGQQVTLSCSPISGHRSVSWYQQTPGQGLQFLFEYFSETQRNKGNFPGRFSGRQFSNSRSEMNVSTLELGDSALYLCASSLAIKELRPSGNTIYFGEGSWLTVV.

The V and J genes are TRBV28 and TRBJ2-4; the match to TRBD2 covers 7 bases. Per the germline V gene, CDR1 is MDHEN and CDR2 is SYDVKM. The ends lost 6 bases at V and 3 bases at J; junction bases unmatched: 8. The CDR3 extends over 15 amino acids. CDR3 sequence (DNA): TGTGCCAGCAGCCCGGGGGGATACGGCAAAAACATTCAGTACTTC. Its protein is CASSPGGYGKNIQYF.

This clone was counted only a few times. The chain recombines TRBV3-1 (or the pseudogene TRBV3-2) with TRBJ1-6; D unresolved. V shed 4 bases and J shed 10 bases, with 14 bases lying between them. Germline CDR1 LGHDT, CDR2 YNNKEL (reference sequence). The CDR3 covers 14 residues. CDR3 region: CASSPRAADSPLHF. The CDR3 nucleotides are TGTGCCAGCAGCCCGCGGGCCGCAGACTCACCCCTCCACTTT.

This clone was found once. The V and J genes are TRBV10-1 and TRBJ2-3; 9 bases map to TRBD1. The CDR3 has 16 amino acids. Trimming cost V 4 bases and J 1 base; bases outside gene matches: 6. Germline CDR1 and CDR2: WNHNN and SYGVQD (reference sequence). The CDR3 sequence: CASSGRDREGTDTQYF. CDR3 coding DNA: TGCGCCAGCAGTGGCCGGGACAGGGAAGGCACAGATACGCAGTATTTT.

The chain joins TRBV7-8 to TRBJ2-7; D not resolved. The CDR3 contains 15 residues. Germline CDR1 and CDR2: SGHVS and FQNEAQ. Trimming left V 2 bases short and J 2 bases short, with 13 bases between. CDR3 sequence: CASSLIQTATYEQYF. In nucleotides, the CDR3 is TGTGCCAGCAGCTTAATCCAGACTGCAACCTACGAGCAGTACTTC.

This clone was recorded only once. V usage is TRBV12-3 or TRBV12-4 and J usage is TRBJ2-2, with 7 nucleotides matching TRBD2. Trimming at V came to 6 bases and at J to 6 bases, leaving 1 base not matched to a gene. The CDR3 has 12 amino acids. The CDR3 DNA is TGTGCCAGCAGCGGACTAGCCGGGGAGCTGTTTTTT. It specifies CASSGLAGELFF.

The rearrangement uses TRBV19 and TRBJ1-2, with 12 bases fitting TRBD1. Germline assignment: CDR1 LNHDA and CDR2 SQIVND (reference sequence). After removal of 3 bases from V and 4 bases from J, the junction contained 9 bases not matched to a gene. The CDR3 contains 17 residues. CDR3: CASSMRGQGASGYGYTF. The CDR3 DNA reads as TGTGCCAGTAGTATGCGGGGACAGGGGGCGAGTGGCTATGGCTACACCTTC.

The V call is TRBV4-1, the J call TRBJ1-1; 7 bases map to TRBD1. Germline CDR1 and CDR2: MGHRA and YSYEKL. This CDR3 spans 19 amino acids. The junction had 18 bases not matched to a gene; V was cut back by 4 bases and J by 1 base. The CDR3: CASSRLTGDSELRNTEAFF. Written as DNA, the CDR3 is TGCGCCAGCAGCCGTTTGACTGGGGACAGCGAATTACGGAACACTGAAGCTTTCTTT.